One sample yielded the 21 T cell receptor beta chains listed below, sequenced in a study of CD8+ T cells in alopecia areata. As to treatment: oral pan-JAK inhibitor, 5-10 mg twice daily. RNA, once extracted, was reverse transcribed into cDNA for use as the sequencing template. Produced via immunoSEQ multiplex PCR; TCRdb's table is partial and in-frame only. The sample has approximately 170,000 clones, 60% seen once; the top ten hold about 0.69%. The source was CD4+ T cells sorted from blood, collected at week 4, from a patient treated with tofacitinib. The source of these receptors is a human donor with alopecia areata.

The chain joins TRBV5-4 to TRBJ1-2, with 7 bases lining up with TRBD1. With 4 bases clipped from V and 2 bases from J, the junction kept 8 bases outside the gene matches. Germline V lookup: CDR1 SGHNT, CDR2 YYREEE (reference sequence). The CDR3 runs 15 residues. CDR3 DNA: TGTGCCAGCAGCCCACGACAGGGAAGGAACTATGGCTACACCTTC. Translating gives CASSPRQGRNYGYTF.

The chain recombines TRBV30 with TRBJ2-2; D gene uncertain. V was shortened by 8 bases and J by 8 bases, with 15 bases between the two germline ends. The CDR3 has 12 residues. CDR1 is GTSNPN, CDR2 SVGIG, per germline (reference sequence). The DNA for the CDR3 is TGTGCCGGGGAAGGACCTAGGGGGGAGCTGTTTTTT. It encodes CAGEGPRGELFF.

The chain links TRBV30 to TRBJ2-4, with 10 bases lining up with TRBD2. V was pared by 6 bases and J by 5 bases, with 7 bases of the junction left unmatched. The length of the CDR3 is 14 residues. Germline V gene lookup returns CDR1 GTSNPN and CDR2 SVGIG (reference sequence). The CDR3 DNA sequence: TGTGCCTGCTCTAGCGGGAGTGTCGAAAACATTCAGTACTTC. It specifies CACSSGSVENIQYF.

The rearrangement links TRBV30 to TRBJ2-5, with D unclear. Germline V gene data show CDR1 as GTSNPN and CDR2 as SVGIG (reference sequence). Trimming cost V 5 bases and J 5 bases, with 15 bases left between them. This CDR3 is built from 13 residues. The CDR3 here is CAWGVLRVETQYF. In nucleotides, the CDR3 is TGTGCCTGGGGAGTATTACGAGTCGAGACCCAGTACTTC.

The CDR3 coding sequence is TGTGCCAGCAGCTTGTCTTGGCTAGCGGCTAGCTCCTACAATGAGCAGTTCTTC. This gives the protein CASSLSWLAASSYNEQFF. The rearrangement joins TRBV5-8 to TRBJ2-1; 7 nucleotides agree with TRBD2. The CDR3 runs 18 residues. CDR1 is SGHTS and CDR2 is YDEGEE in the germline V gene. V shed 1 base and J 0 bases; nucleotides not matched to a gene: 10.

Of note for this clone: An end of the junction does not agree with germline; a read error may underlie this. This rearrangement joins TRBV19 to TRBJ2-5, with 10 nucleotides matching TRBD2. The length of the CDR3 is 16 residues. The germline V gene has CDR1 LNHDA and CDR2 SQIVND (reference sequence). CDR3 coding DNA: TGTGCCAATAGTACGCCGGGACTAGCGAGACAAGAGACCCAGTACTTC. It encodes CANSTPGLARQETQYF.

This clone was recorded once. This sample also contains other DNA sequences that code for the same CDR3. The chain couples TRBV7-3 to TRBJ1-1; D is possibly TRBD1 (5 bases). The ends were cut back, 3 bases at V and 8 bases at J, with 13 bases in the middle. The CDR3 has 13 residues. Looked up from germline, CDR1 is SGHTA and CDR2 is FQGTGA. For the CDR3, the DNA is TGTGCCAGCAGCTTGGGGCAAACCGCGGAAGCTTTCTTT. Translation: CASSLGQTAEAFF. Full variable domain (missing parts from reference TRBV7-3 and TRBJ1-1): GAGVSQTPSNKVTEKGKYVELRCDPISGHTALYWYRQSLGQGPEFLIYFQGTGAADDSGLPNDRFFAVRPEGSVSTLKIQRTERGDSAVYLCASSLGQTAEAFFGQGTRLTVV.

This clone was detected only once. The rearrangement joins TRBV28 to TRBJ2-5; D is unclear. CDR1 is MDHEN, CDR2 SYDVKM, per germline. The germline V and J ends were trimmed by 6 bases and 10 bases, with 12 bases remaining between them. This CDR3 region has 11 residues. The CDR3: CASSSSWGQYF. The CDR3 DNA follows: TGTGCCAGCAGCTCCAGCTGGGGCCAGTACTTC.

This clone was counted between two and nine times. The chain combines TRBV5-1 with TRBJ2-5; the D gene is possibly TRBD2 (6 bases). Trimming pared 4 bases from V and 2 bases from J, leaving 12 bases between. Germline-derived CDR1 and CDR2 are SGHRS and YFSETQ. There are 14 residues in the CDR3. The CDR3 nucleotides read TGCGCCAGCAGCCTGGGACTGAATCAAGAGACCCAGTACTTC. Its translation: CASSLGLNQETQYF.

The V gene is TRBV28, the J gene TRBJ2-5, with D perhaps TRBD2 (6 bases). Germline V CDR1 and CDR2: MDHEN, SYDVKM. The V end lost 4 bases, the J end lost 7 bases, and 7 bases lay between the germline ends. The CDR3 totals 11 residues. This CDR3 reads CASSSGGTQYF. The CDR3 DNA reads as TGTGCCAGCAGTTCCGGGGGGACCCAGTACTTC. Looking up the rest from reference TRBV28 and TRBJ2-5 gives the full variable domain: DVKVTQSSRYLVKRTGEKVFLECVQDMDHENMFWYRQDPGLGLRLIYFSYDVKMKEKGDIPEGYSVSREKKERFSLILESASTNQTSMYLCASSSGGTQYFGPGTRLLVL.

There are a few counts of this clone. V is TRBV15 and J is TRBJ1-5; D is undetermined. The V gene lost 4 bases and the J gene lost 6 bases, with 10 bases spanning the gap. The CDR3 is made up of 13 amino acids. Germline assignment: CDR1 LNHNV and CDR2 YYDKDF (reference sequence). CDR3 sequence: CATSIMRGQPQHF. The CDR3 nucleotides read TGTGCCACCAGCATAATGCGGGGTCAGCCCCAGCATTTT.

In the case of this clone: Mismatch with germline at one junction end may stem from a read error. The chain recombines TRBV7-3 with TRBJ1-1; D call uncertain. Germline V gene data show CDR1 as SGHTA and CDR2 as FQGTGA. The CDR3 runs 13 residues. CDR3 coding DNA: TGTGCCAGCAGCATAACCCCTGGGGCTGAAGCTTTCTTT. Encoded protein: CASSITPGAEAFF.

This clone came up a few times. The rearrangement links TRBV23-1 to TRBJ1-5; a weak D match, TRBD1 (5 bases). TRBV23-1 is flagged as an ORF with uncertain function. This CDR3 has 14 amino acids. The V and J ends lost 2 bases and 7 bases respectively, with 12 bases between them. The CDR3 region has the DNA TGCGCCAGCAGTCAACCCGCAGGGATCCAGCCCCAGCATTTT. Encoded protein: CASSQPAGIQPQHF.

This chain links TRBV2 with TRBJ2-6; TRBD1 matches 8 bases. The CDR3 has 16 residues. The V segment lost 5 bases and the J segment 1 base; nucleotides outside the gene matches: 4. The germline CDR1 and CDR2 sequences are SNHLY and FYNNEI. CDR3 amino acids: CASSRQGQSGANVLTF. CDR3 nucleotides: TGTGCCAGCAGTAGACAGGGGCAGTCTGGGGCCAACGTCCTGACTTTC.

A few counts support this clone. The identical CDR3 is also encoded by other nucleotide sequences in the sample. The V gene is TRBV19, the J gene TRBJ2-1; the match to TRBD2 covers 8 bases. The CDR3 has 15 residues. V dropped 6 bases and J dropped 2; count of bases not matched to a gene: 6. CDR1 is LNHDA, CDR2 SQIVND, per germline (reference sequence). The CDR3 loop reads CASSITSGTYNEQFF. The CDR3 nucleotides read TGTGCCAGTAGCATTACTAGCGGTACCTACAATGAGCAGTTCTTC.

A few counts support this clone. This chain connects TRBV11-2 to TRBJ1-1; a possible D gene is TRBD1 (5 bases). Germline CDR1 is SGHAT and CDR2 is FQNNGV. The CDR3 loop spans 13 amino acids. V gave up 2 bases and J gave up 5 bases, with 9 bases separating them. CDR3 sequence reads: CASSLTGGTEAFF. The CDR3 DNA is TGTGCCAGCAGCTTAACAGGAGGTACTGAAGCTTTCTTT. The variable domain in full, with the rest retrieved from reference TRBV11-2 and TRBJ1-1, is EAGVAQSPRYKIIEKRQSVAFWCNPISGHATLYWYQQILGQGPKLLIQFQNNGVVDDSQLPKDRFSAERLKGVDSTLKIQPAKLEDSAVYLCASSLTGGTEAFFGQGTRLTVV.

V and J are TRBV28 and TRBJ2-7; weak D call: TRBD1 (6 bases). The CDR3 spans 12 residues. CDR1 and CDR2 from the germline V gene are MDHEN and SYDVKM. V lost 5 bases, J lost 4 bases, and 9 bases lay in between. CDR3 in amino acids: CASSPDRYEQYF. The CDR3 DNA sequence: TGTGCCAGCAGTCCTGACAGGTACGAGCAGTACTTC.

In nucleotides, the CDR3 is TGTGCCAGCAGTGTTGGGACAGAAAGCTACAATGAGCAGTTCTTC. This gives the protein CASSVGTESYNEQFF. This chain connects TRBV2 to TRBJ2-1; 7 positions match TRBD1. Germline CDR1 reads SNHLY; CDR2 reads FYNNEI. This CDR3 comprises 15 residues. Losses at the gene ends were 4 bases for V and 3 bases for J; bases not matched to a gene: 6.

On this clone: Different DNA sequences within this sample yield the same CDR3. The chain has TRBV30 and TRBJ2-7; D might be TRBD2 (6 bases). The CDR3 has 10 residues. The germline V gene has CDR1 GTSNPN and CDR2 SVGIG (reference sequence). V lost 5 bases and J lost 4, with 6 bases in between. The CDR3: CAWGGYEQYF. DNA for the CDR3: TGTGCCTGGGGGGGGTACGAGCAGTACTTC.

This clone turned up a few times. The chain links TRBV25-1 to TRBJ1-5, with TRBD1 matching over 9 bases. This CDR3 region has 14 residues. CDR1 and CDR2 (germline): MGHDK, SYGVNS. The V and J ends lost 4 bases and 4 bases, in that order; junction bases with no gene match: 2. Written as DNA, the CDR3 is TGTGCCAGCAGTGGACAGGGGGGAAATCAGCCCCAGCATTTT. This encodes CASSGQGGNQPQHF.

The V call is TRBV2, the J call TRBJ2-5, with TRBD1 identical over 8 bases. Trimming removed 6 bases from V and 5 bases from J; junction bases left unmatched: 14. This CDR3 comprises 16 residues. The germline CDR1 and CDR2 sequences are SNHLY and FYNNEI. In DNA, the CDR3 is TGTGCCAGCAGCCTGGACAGGGCGATGACTGGGGAGACCCAGTACTTC. Translated, it gives CASSLDRAMTGETQYF.